This TCR beta chain comes out of a study of blood T cell repertoires in COVID-19. Overall study context: The study drew acute and convalescent COVID-19 samples from the United States, Italy and Spain.

Trimming took 3 bases from V and 6 from J; bases not matched to a gene: 5. Looked up from germline, CDR1 is DFQATT and CDR2 is SNEGSKA (reference sequence). The CDR3 is 14 amino acids. The method was immunoSEQ multiplex PCR; TCRdb's version includes in-frame clones alone and lacks a portion of them. This table has tens of thousands of clones, 86% appearing once. Material for sequencing was peripheral blood. The source of this sequence is a man aged 50 or older with active or convalescent COVID-19. The genes are TRBV20-1 and TRBJ1-5, with 10 positions matching TRBD1. The CDR3 sequence is CSASLDRGIQPQHF. The CDR3 coding sequence is TGCAGTGCTAGTCTGGACAGGGGGATTCAGCCCCAGCATTTT.